Detailed here is one T cell receptor (beta chain). Antigen: not known. Method: immunoSEQ multiplex PCR; TCRdb's copy keeps in-frame clones and lacks some. Of 80,000 or so clones listed, about 92% are singletons. Germline V CDR1 and CDR2: MNHEY, SVGAGI. V lost 6 bases and J 6 bases, leaving 9 bases between the germline ends. There are 12 residues in the CDR3. The sample originates from a study of graft-versus-host responses after intestinal transplantation. Overall study context: Grafts were multivisceral, liver-intestinal, or isolated intestinal. Following induction with anti-thymocyte globulin, all recipients were given tacrolimus and steroids for approximately 3 years.

General study findings and limits: GvH clones detected in recipient marrow included some appearing first in ileum or blood.

The material was PBMCs, obtained 98 days after intestinal transplantation. This TCR came from a human patient who received an intestinal transplant, so some T cells may come from the graft donor. The rearrangement joins TRBV6-5 to TRBJ2-1, with D hard to call. The CDR3 sequence is CASRGQFNEQFF. As DNA, the CDR3 is TGTGCCAGCAGAGGGCAGTTCAATGAGCAGTTCTTC.